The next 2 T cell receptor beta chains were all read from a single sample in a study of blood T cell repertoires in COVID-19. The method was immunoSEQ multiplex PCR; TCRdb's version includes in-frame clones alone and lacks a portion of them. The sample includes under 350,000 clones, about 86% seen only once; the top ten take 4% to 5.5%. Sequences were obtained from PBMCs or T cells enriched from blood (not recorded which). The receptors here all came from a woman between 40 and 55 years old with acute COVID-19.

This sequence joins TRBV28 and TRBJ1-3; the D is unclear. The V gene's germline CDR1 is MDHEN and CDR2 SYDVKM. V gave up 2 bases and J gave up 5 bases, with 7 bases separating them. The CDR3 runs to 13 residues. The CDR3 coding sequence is TGTGCCAGCAGTTTAGGGAGAAGAAACACCATATATTTT. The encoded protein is CASSLGRRNTIYF.

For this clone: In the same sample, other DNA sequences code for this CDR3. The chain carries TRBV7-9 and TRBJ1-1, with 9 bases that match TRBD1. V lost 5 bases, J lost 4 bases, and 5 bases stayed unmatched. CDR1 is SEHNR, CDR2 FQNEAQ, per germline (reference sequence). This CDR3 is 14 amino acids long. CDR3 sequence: CASSPGQGSTEAFF. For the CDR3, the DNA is TGTGCCAGCAGCCCGGGACAGGGTAGCACTGAAGCTTTCTTT.